Below, 4 T cell receptor beta chains from the same sample are listed, as sequenced in a study of cytomegalovirus exposure and HLA in healthy donors. The PCR made use of 60 Vbeta and 13 Jbeta primers. This table comes from immunoSEQ multiplex PCR, and its TCRdb copy is limited to in-frame clones, with some not included. The data show over 150,000 clones, more than 65% seen once. Sequenced sample: PBMCs. Receptor source: a woman in her thirties or forties in good health and CMV-seropositive.

V gene TRBV4-2 combines with J gene TRBJ2-3; no reliable D call. With 0 bases removed from V and 6 bases from J, the gap between germline ends came to 10 bases. The CDR3 extends over 14 amino acids. Germline lookup yields CDR1 LGHNA and CDR2 YNFKEQ. The CDR3 here is CASSQEFLRDTQYF. DNA of the CDR3: TGTGCCAGCAGCCAAGAATTCCTCAGGGATACGCAGTATTTT.

V and J are TRBV6-1 and TRBJ2-5; TRBD2 matches 13 bases. J gave up 5 bases and V 4 bases, and 10 bases lay outside the gene matches. This CDR3 is built from 17 residues. Germline lookup yields CDR1 MNHNS and CDR2 SASEGT. The CDR3 loop is CASSAGTSGARGETQYF. The CDR3, as DNA: TGTGCCAGCAGTGCCGGGACTAGCGGGGCCCGTGGGGAGACCCAGTACTTC.

V gene TRBV5-1 combines with J gene TRBJ1-4; TRBD1 is a possible D gene (5 bases). Germline V CDR1 and CDR2: SGHRS, YFSETQ. CDR3 length equals 13 residues. Trimming left V 0 bases short and J 8 bases short, with 8 bases between. CDR3 amino acids: CASSLATGEKLFF. As DNA, the CDR3 is TGCGCCAGCAGCTTGGCCACAGGAGAAAAACTGTTTTTT.

The chain uses TRBV7-9 and TRBJ2-7; a weak D match, TRBD2 (6 bases). Germline V lookup: CDR1 SEHNR, CDR2 FQNEAQ (reference sequence). V was clipped by 5 bases and J by 0 bases, with 17 bases between them. This CDR3 region has 16 residues. The CDR3 loop is CASSPTGEGASYEQYF. CDR3 nucleotide sequence: TGTGCCAGCAGCCCAACGGGGGAAGGGGCCTCCTACGAGCAGTACTTC.